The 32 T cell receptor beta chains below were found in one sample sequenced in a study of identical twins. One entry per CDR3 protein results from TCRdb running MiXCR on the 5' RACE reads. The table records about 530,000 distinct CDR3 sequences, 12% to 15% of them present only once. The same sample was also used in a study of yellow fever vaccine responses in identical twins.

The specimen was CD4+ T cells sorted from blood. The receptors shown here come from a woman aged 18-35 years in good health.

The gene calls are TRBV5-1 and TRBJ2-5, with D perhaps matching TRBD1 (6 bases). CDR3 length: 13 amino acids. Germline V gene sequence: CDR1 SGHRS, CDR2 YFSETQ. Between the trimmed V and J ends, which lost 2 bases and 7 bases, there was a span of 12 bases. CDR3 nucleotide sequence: TGCGCCAGCAGCTTCACAGGGTTGGGGACCCAGTACTTC. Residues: CASSFTGLGTQYF.

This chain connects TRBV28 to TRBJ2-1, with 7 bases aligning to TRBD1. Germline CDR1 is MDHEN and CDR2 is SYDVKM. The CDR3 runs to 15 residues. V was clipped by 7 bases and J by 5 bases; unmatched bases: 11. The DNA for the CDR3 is TGTGCCAGCATTCCGAGGGGGCCGAGGGACAATGAGCAGTTCTTC. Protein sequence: CASIPRGPRDNEQFF.

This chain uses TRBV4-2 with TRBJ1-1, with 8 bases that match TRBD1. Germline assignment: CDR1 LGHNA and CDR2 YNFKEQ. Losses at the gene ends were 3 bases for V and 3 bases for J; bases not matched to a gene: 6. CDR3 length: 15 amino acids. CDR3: CASSHQGAGDTEAFF. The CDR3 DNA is TGTGCCAGCAGCCACCAGGGGGCGGGGGACACTGAAGCTTTCTTT.

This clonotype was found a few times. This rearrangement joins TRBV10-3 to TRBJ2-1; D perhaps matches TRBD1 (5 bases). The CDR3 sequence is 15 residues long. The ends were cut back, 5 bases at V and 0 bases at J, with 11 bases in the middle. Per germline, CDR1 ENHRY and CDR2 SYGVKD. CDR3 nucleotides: TGTGCCATCAGTTCACAGGTTAGCTCCTACAATGAGCAGTTCTTC. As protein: CAISSQVSSYNEQFF.

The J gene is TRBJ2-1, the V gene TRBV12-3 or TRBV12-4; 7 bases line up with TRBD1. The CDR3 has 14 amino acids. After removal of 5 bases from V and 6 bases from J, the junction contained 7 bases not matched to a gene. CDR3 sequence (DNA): TGTGCCAGCAGTCCTGACAGGGTGGGCAATGAGCAGTTCTTC. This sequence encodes CASSPDRVGNEQFF.

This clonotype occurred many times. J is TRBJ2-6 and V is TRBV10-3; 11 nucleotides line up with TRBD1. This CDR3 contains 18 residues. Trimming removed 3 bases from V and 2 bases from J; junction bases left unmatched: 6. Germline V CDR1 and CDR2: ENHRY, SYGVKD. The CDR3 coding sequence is TGTGCCATCAGTGACCCAGGACAGGGGGCAGCTGGGGCCAACGTCCTGACTTTC. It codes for CAISDPGQGAAGANVLTF.

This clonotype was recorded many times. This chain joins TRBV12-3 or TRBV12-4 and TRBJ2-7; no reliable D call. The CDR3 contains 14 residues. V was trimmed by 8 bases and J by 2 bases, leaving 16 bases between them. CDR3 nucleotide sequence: TGTGCCAGCTCGTCCCTAACGGCGGCCTACGAGCAGTACTTC. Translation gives CASSSLTAAYEQYF.

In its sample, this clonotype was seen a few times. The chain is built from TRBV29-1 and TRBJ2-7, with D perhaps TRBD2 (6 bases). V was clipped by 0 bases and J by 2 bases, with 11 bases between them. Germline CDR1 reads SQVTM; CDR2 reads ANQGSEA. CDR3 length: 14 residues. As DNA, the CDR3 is TGCAGCGTTGAAGAGGCGGGAATCCCCTACGAGCAGTACTTC. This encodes CSVEEAGIPYEQYF.

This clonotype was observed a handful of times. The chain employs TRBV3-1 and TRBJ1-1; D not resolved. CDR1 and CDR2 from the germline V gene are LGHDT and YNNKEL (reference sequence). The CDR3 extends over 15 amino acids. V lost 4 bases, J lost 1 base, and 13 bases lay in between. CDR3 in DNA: TGTGCCAGCAGCCCCTCGGGCTTATCGAACACTGAAGCTTTCTTT. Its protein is CASSPSGLSNTEAFF.

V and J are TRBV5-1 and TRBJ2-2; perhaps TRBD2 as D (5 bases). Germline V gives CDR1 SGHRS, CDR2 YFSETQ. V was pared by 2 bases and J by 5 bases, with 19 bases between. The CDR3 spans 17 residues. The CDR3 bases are TGCGCCAGCAGCTTCTACGGGGTTATGTGGGATACCGGGGAGCTGTTTTTT. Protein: CASSFYGVMWDTGELFF. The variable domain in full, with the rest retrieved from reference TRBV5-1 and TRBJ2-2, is KAGVTQTPRYLIKTRGQQVTLSCSPISGHRSVSWYQQTPGQGLQFLFEYFSETQRNKGNFPGRFSGRQFSNSRSEMNVSTLELGDSALYLCASSFYGVMWDTGELFFGEGSRLTVL.

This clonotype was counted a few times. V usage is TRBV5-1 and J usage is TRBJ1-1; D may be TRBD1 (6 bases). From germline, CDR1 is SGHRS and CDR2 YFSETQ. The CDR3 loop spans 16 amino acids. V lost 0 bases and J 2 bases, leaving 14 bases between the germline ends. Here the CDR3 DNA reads TGCGCCAGCAGCTTGGTGTCCACAGGGTATAACACTGAAGCTTTCTTT. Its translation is CASSLVSTGYNTEAFF.

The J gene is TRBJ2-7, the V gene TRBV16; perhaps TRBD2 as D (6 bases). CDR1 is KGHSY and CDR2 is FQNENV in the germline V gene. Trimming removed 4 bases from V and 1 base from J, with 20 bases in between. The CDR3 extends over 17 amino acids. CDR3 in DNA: TGTGCCAGCAGCCTAGAGAGCCATAGCGGCAGTTCCTACGAGCAGTACTTC. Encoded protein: CASSLESHSGSSYEQYF.

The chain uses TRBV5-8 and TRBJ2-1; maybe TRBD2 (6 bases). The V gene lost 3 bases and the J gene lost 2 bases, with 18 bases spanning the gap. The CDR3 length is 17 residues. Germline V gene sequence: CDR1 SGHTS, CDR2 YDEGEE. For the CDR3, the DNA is TGTGCCAGCAGCTCTTGGGACGGGAGAGCTCCCTACAATGAGCAGTTCTTC. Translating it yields CASSSWDGRAPYNEQFF.

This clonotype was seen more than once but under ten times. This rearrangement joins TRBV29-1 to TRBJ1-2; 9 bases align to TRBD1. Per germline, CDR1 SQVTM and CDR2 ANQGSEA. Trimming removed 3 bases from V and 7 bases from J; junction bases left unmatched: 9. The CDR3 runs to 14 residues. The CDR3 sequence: CSVDQGQGFSGYTF. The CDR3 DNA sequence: TGCAGCGTTGATCAGGGACAGGGATTTTCTGGCTACACCTTC.

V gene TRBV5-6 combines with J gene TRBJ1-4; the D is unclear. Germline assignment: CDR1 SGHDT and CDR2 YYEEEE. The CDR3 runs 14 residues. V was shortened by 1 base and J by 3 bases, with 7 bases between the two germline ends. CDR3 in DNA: TGTGCCAGCAGCTTGTCAGGACCTAATGAAAAACTGTTTTTT. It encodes CASSLSGPNEKLFF.

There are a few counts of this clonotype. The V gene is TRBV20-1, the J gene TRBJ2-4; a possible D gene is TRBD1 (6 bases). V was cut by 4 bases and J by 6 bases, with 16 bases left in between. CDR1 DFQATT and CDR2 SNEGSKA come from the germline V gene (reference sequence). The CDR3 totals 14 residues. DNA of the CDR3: TGCAGTGCTAAAACCCAGGGGACGGGAAACATTCAGTACTTC. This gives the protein CSAKTQGTGNIQYF.

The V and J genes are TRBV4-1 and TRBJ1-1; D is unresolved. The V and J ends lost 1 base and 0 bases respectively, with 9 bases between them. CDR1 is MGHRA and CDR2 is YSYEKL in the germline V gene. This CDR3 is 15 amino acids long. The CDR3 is CASSQGQMMNTEAFF. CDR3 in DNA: TGCGCCAGCAGCCAAGGACAAATGATGAACACTGAAGCTTTCTTT.

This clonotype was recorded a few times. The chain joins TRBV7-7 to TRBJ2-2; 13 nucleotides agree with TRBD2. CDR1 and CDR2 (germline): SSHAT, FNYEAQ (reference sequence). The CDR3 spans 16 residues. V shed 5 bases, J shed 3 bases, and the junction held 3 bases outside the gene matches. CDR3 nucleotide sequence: TGTGCCAGCAGCCTACTAGCGGGAGGGTACACCGGGGAGCTGTTTTTT. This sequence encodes CASSLLAGGYTGELFF.

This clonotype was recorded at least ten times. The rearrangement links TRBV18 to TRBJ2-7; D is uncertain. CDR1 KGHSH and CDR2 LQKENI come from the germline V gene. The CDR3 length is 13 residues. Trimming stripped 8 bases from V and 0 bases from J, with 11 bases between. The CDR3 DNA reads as TGTGCCAGCAGCCCCCCGGGCTCCTACGAGCAGTACTTC. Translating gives CASSPPGSYEQYF.

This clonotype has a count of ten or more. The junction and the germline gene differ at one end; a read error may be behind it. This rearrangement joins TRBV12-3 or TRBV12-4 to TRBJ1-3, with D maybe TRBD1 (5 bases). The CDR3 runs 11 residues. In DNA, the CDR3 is TGTGCCAGCAACACAGGAGAAGTTCGGGATTTT. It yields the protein CASNTGEVRDF.

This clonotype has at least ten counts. For the CDR3, the DNA is TGTGCCAGCAGTGATTCCCGACAGGGGTCCTACAATGAGCAGTTCTTC. Its translation is CASSDSRQGSYNEQFF. The V and J genes are TRBV6-4 and TRBJ2-1; the match to TRBD1 covers 8 bases. Trimming at V came to 3 bases and at J to 1 base, leaving 5 bases not matched to a gene. The CDR3 totals 16 residues. Germline CDR1 MRHNA, CDR2 SNTAGT.

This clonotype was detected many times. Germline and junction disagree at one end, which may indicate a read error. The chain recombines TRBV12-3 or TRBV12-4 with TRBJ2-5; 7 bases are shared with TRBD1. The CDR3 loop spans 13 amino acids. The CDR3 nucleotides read TGTGCCAGCACTTTAGGGGGCGGAGGTACCCAGTACTTC. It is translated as CASTLGGGGTQYF.

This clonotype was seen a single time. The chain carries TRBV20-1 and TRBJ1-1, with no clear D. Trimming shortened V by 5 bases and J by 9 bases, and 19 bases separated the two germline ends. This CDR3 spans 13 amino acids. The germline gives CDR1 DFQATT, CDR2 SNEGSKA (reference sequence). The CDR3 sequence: CSAGPPAQAQAFF. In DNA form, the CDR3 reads TGCAGTGCTGGACCCCCCGCGCAGGCCCAAGCTTTCTTT.

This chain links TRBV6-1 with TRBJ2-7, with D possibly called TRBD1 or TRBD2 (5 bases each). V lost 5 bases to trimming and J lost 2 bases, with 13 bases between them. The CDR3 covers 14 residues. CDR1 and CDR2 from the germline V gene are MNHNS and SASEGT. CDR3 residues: CASSSLVGAYEQYV. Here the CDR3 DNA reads TGTGCCAGCAGTAGCCTGGTGGGGGCCTACGAGCAGTACGTC.

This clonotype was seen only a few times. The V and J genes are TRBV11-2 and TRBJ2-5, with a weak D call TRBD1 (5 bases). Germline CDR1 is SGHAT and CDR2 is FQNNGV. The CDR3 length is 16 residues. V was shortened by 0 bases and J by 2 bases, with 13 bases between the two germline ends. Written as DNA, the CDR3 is TGTGCCAGCAGCTTAGATCTAGGATCAGGGCAAGAGACCCAGTACTTC. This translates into CASSLDLGSGQETQYF.

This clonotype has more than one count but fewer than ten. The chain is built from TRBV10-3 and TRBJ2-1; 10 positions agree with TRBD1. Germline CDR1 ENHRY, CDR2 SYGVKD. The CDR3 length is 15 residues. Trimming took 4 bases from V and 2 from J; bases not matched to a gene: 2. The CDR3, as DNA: TGTGCCATCAGTGCGGGACAGGGGACCTACAATGAGCAGTTCTTC. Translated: CAISAGQGTYNEQFF.

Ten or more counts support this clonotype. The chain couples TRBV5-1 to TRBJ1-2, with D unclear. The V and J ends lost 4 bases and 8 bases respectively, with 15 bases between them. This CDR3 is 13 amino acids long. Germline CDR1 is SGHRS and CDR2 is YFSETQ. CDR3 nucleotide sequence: TGCGCCAGCAGCGCGGGAGGGCGAAACGGCTACACCTTC. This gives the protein CASSAGGRNGYTF.

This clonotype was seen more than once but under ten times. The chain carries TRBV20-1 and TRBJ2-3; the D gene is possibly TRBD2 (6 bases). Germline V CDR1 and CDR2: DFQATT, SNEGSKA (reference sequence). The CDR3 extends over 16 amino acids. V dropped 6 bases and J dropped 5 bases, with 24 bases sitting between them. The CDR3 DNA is TGCAGTGCCACCCTGGCTCAGCCCTTAGCGGTAGATACGCAGTATTTT. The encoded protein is CSATLAQPLAVDTQYF.

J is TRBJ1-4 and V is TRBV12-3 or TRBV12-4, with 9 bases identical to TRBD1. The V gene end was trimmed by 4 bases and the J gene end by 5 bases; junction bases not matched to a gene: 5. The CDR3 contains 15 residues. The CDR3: CASSSMDRGNEKLFF. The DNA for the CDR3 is TGTGCCAGCAGTTCCATGGACAGGGGAAATGAAAAACTGTTTTTT.

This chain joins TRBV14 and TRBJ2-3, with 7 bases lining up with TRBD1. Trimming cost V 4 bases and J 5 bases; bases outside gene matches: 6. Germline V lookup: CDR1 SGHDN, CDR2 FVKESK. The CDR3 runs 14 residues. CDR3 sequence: CASSPGQPGDTQYF. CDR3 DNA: TGTGCCAGCAGCCCGGGACAGCCGGGAGATACGCAGTATTTT.

The CDR3 bases are TGTGCCATCAGTGAGGGCGGTTCCTACGAGCAGTACTTC. This sequence encodes CAISEGGSYEQYF. The chain couples TRBV10-3 to TRBJ2-7; D is unclear. There are 13 residues in the CDR3. Trimming shortened V by 2 bases and J by 1 base, and 6 bases separated the two germline ends. Germline values: CDR1 ENHRY, CDR2 SYGVKD.

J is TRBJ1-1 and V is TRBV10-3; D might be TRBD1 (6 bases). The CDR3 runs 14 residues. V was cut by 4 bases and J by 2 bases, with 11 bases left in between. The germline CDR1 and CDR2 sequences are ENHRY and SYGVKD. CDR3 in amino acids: CAISGAGGNTEAFF. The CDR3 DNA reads TGTGCCATCAGTGGGGCCGGGGGCAACACTGAAGCTTTCTTT.